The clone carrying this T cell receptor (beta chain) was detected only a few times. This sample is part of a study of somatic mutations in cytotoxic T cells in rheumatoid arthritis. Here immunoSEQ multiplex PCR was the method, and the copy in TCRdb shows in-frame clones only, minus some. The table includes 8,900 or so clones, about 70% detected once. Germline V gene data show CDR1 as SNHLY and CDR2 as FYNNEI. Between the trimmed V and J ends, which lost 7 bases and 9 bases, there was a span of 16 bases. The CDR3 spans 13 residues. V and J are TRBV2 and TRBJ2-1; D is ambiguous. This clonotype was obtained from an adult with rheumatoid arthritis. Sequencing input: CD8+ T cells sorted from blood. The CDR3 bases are TGTGCCAGCATTCCGCCTGGGGTGGCTGAGCAGTTCTTC. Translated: CASIPPGVAEQFF.